Reported below is one T cell receptor beta chain. This entry comes from a study of blood T cell repertoires in COVID-19. Overall study context: Samples came from the United States, Italy and Spain, spanning acute and convalescent COVID-19. T cells, B-cell-depleted T cells, or PBMCs provided the cDNA or gDNA that served as material.

J lost 9 bases, V lost 0 bases, and 11 bases had no gene match. Germline V CDR1 and CDR2: SGHRS, YFSETQ. The CDR3 runs to 17 residues. Original handling: Amplified reference gene primers provided the basis for estimating nucleated cell counts. Assay: immunoSEQ multiplex PCR; the TCRdb copy retains only in-frame clones and omits some. The DNA was the basis for D and trimming; V, J and clone size are from that table. The sample consists of 70,000 or so clones, 86% of them appearing once. The chain employs TRBV5-1 and TRBJ2-1; 11 bases line up with TRBD1. The origin of this receptor is a young man with acute or convalescent COVID-19. The sample consisted of peripheral blood. The CDR3 loop reads CASSLVPTGQGGSEQFF. For the CDR3, the DNA is TGCGCCAGCAGCTTGGTACCGACGGGACAGGGGGGTAGTGAGCAGTTCTTC.